Included here is one T cell receptor (beta chain) sequence, with context. Its antigen remains unidentified. Germline loops: CDR1 SGHTA, CDR2 FQGNSA. This CDR3 is 15 amino acids long. The ends lost 6 bases at V and 4 bases at J; junction bases unmatched: 9. The data belong to a study of glioma-infiltrating T cells after dendritic cell vaccination. Study-level information: Between about 2003 and 2013, patients got autologous tumor lysate-pulsed dendritic cell vaccines.

Amplification used 60 V beta primers and 13 J beta primers. Profiling relied on immunoSEQ multiplex PCR, and the TCRdb table lists in-frame clones only, not all of them. The table lists roughly 47,000 clones, approximately 85% of them singletons. Broader study findings: Survival was not directly related to TCR clonality in these patients.

Selection required adequate fresh-frozen tumor tissue plus more than two years' survival data. This sample comprised blood, obtained before dendritic cell vaccination. This sequence was found in a human donor with glioblastoma. The chain carries TRBV7-2 and TRBJ1-5, with TRBD1 identical over 7 bases. The CDR3 DNA follows: TGTGCCAGCAGGCAAGGCCAGGGGGAAAATCAGCCCCAGCATTTT. It yields the protein CASRQGQGENQPQHF.